Given below is one T cell receptor (beta chain) in context. Its cognate antigen is unknown. This specimen belongs to a study of CD4+ T cells in melanoma. Regarding the study as a whole: A reported correlation linked neoantigen-specific CD4+ T cells to CD8+, macrophage and B cell function. Reportedly, melanoma neoantigen-specific CD4+ T cells showed varied differentiation states.

This table comes from immunoSEQ multiplex PCR, and its TCRdb copy is limited to in-frame clones, with some not included. The table has about 55,000 clones, roughly two thirds seen once. Germline CDR1 and CDR2: SGHRS and YFSETQ. The V end lost 3 bases, the J end lost 5 bases, and 21 bases lay between the germline ends. The CDR3 loop spans 17 amino acids. Sequencing used tumor tissue. The chain employs TRBV5-1 and TRBJ2-1; tentatively, D is TRBD1 (5 bases). The sequence was collected from a human donor with melanoma. CDR3 sequence: CASSSEIQGPRHNEQFF. In DNA form, the CDR3 reads TGCGCCAGCAGCTCCGAAATTCAGGGTCCCCGGCACAATGAGCAGTTCTTC.